This T cell receptor (beta chain) was found in a study of T cell repertoires in cytomegalovirus infection. Whole-study context: The study used recently identified HLA-C-restricted and well-studied HLA-B-restricted CMV epitopes. CMV infection plus the matching HLA type was flagged by public TCR beta signatures. Study-wide findings and caveats: Identification of carriers of CMV plus the relevant HLA was performed using cumulative public TCR beta family frequency. The response measured ex vivo was dominated by TCR beta clonotypes (HLA-C-restricted and CMV-specific).

Concerning this clonotype itself: Its antigen remains unidentified. Its ends do not fully match the called genes, so a read error is possible.

From the reads, TCRdb called clonotypes with MiXCR, one entry per CDR3 protein. The data hold some 500,000 distinct CDR3 sequences, with roughly a third observed a single time. The sequencing here drew on cultured PBMCs, taken from culture after CMV antigen stimulation. The receptor's source is a human donor in good health (CMV status not recorded). Some clones in this sample may be carry-over from other donors' samples.

CDR3 sequence (DNA): TGTGCCAACTCACCGCCTAATAAGGGGGAGACCCAGTACTTC. Its translation is CANSPPNKGETQYF. The V and J genes are TRBV18 and TRBJ2-5, with TRBD1 as a possible D gene (5 bases). CDR1 is KGHSH and CDR2 is LQKENI in the germline V gene. The CDR3 has 14 amino acids.